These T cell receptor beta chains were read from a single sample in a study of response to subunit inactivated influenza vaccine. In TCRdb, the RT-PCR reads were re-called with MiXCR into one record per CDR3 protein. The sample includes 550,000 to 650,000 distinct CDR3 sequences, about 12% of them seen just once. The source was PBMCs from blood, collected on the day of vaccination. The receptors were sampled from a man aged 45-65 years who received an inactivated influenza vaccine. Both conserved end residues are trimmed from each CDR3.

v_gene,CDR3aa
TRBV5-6,ASSSVLKDIQY
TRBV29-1,SAGQGRTDTQY
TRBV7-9,ASSLPGQLTADTQY
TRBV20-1,SARARGGGTYEQY
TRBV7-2,ASSGDLGWNEQF
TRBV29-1,SVAGNSYEQY
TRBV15,ATSWRPGRKPDTQY
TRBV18,ASSPISSANTEAF
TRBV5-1,ASSLLYAASYEQY
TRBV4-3,ASSQVSGRHNEQF
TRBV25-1,ASSESLTTHGYT
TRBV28,ASSLRGGYFQETQY
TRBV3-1,ASSQVGVGNTEAF
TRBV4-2,ASSHAGVAGSSEQY
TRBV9,ASSKGLAGGPQETQY
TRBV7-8,ASSLKPGEFAYEQY
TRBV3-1,ASSQAVGGPGNEQF
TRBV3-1,ASRRKSHSYEQY
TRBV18,ASSRGQSFYEQY
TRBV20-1,SAGRRSGGADTQY
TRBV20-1,SARDSRGDTDTQY
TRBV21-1,ASSKERVWGAPYEQY
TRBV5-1,ASSELHRGSGETQY
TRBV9,ASSPTDYPSPLH
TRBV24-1,ATSAISGSGTDTQY
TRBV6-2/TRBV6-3,ASSAQATDTQY
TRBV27,ASSLSGPLGYNEQF
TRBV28,ASSQTDRAYAGANVLT
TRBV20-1,SAGSSYNEQF
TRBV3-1,ASSQVQGEMLTSNQPQH
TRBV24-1,ATSEPKGANTGELF
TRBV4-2,ASSQVGEGKTQY
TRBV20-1,SARDLRASGGRYQETQY
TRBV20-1,SAREGSVYGYT
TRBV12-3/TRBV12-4,ASSIMRLAGVYNEQF
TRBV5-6,ASSLEGRLYGYT
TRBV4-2,ASSQETSGSDEQY
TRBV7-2,ASSNRLGTGGTEAF
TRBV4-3,ASSQDLGTSGF
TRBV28,ASTRGRGGNIQY
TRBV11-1,ASSHWTHYNEQF
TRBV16,ASSQAAGSGELF
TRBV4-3,ASSPGPRGTEAF
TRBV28,ASSPGTAGANVLT
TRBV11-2,ASSLRGQNEQF
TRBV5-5,ASSLLLYRHEQY
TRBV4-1,ASSQEGVNYNEQF
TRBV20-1,SARVSGGTRFDTQY
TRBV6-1,ASTSGGRGGYT
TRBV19,ASSTPSANLQETQY
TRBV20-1,SYNPAGGRVDEQF
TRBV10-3,AISERSAYEQY
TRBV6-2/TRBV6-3,ASSCSIKLPGNTEAF